This is a list of T cell receptor beta chains from one sample in a study of cytomegalovirus exposure and HLA in healthy donors. Clones were read by immunoSEQ multiplex PCR, and TCRdb kept only the in-frame ones, dropping some. The table includes 200,000 to 250,000 clones, over 65% detected once. The sample taken for sequencing was PBMCs. The receptors shown here come from a human donor in good health. The CDR3 runs from the conserved cysteine through the conserved F or W. The D gene is left open where the match is weak. Some rows have no size entry. The others give once, few or many, or a class for an expanded clone.

d_call j_call clone_size v_call cdr3_aa cdr3_nt
. TRBJ2-2 . TRBV28 CAGTSSPNTGELFF TGTGCCGGTACTAGCTCCCCGAACACCGGGGAGCTGTTTTTT
TRBD1 TRBJ2-7 few TRBV19 CASSIRDRTYEQYF TGTGCCAGTAGTATCCGGGACAGGACCTACGAGCAGTACTTC
. TRBJ2-1 . TRBV7-7 CASPRGTQGSGAYNEQFF TGTGCTAGCCCCCGAGGGACACAAGGTTCTGGGGCCTACAATGAGCAGTTCTTC
TRBD2 TRBJ2-1 few TRBV5-1 CASTPSGRANNEQFF TGCGCCAGCACTCCTAGCGGGAGGGCAAACAATGAGCAGTTCTTC
TRBD2 TRBJ2-7 . TRBV19 CASSLRPGRAGPYEQYF TGTGCCAGTAGTCTCCGACCAGGGCGAGCGGGACCCTACGAGCAGTACTTC
TRBD1 TRBJ2-7 . TRBV28 CASSLFFEGQGRYEQYF TGTGCCAGCAGTTTATTTTTTGAAGGACAGGGGAGGTACGAGCAGTACTTC
TRBD2 TRBJ2-7 . TRBV6-6 CASSFLAGVTYEQYF TGTGCCAGCAGTTTCCTAGCGGGAGTTACGTACGAGCAGTACTTC
TRBD1 TRBJ1-1 . TRBV29-1 CSVAYRGRVGNTEAFF TGCAGCGTTGCCTACAGGGGGCGAGTCGGGAACACTGAAGCTTTCTTT
TRBD2 TRBJ2-7 . TRBV2 CASSSSGRDSEQYF TGTGCCAGCAGTTCTAGCGGGAGAGATAGCGAGCAGTACTTC
TRBD2 TRBJ2-7 . TRBV2 CASRRTSGNGEQYF TGTGCCAGCAGAAGGACTAGCGGGAACGGAGAGCAGTACTTC
TRBD2 TRBJ2-5 . TRBV4-1 CASSQAKAGVSQQQTQYF TGCGCCAGCAGCCAAGCTAAAGCGGGAGTTTCCCAACAACAGACCCAGTACTTC
TRBD1 TRBJ2-5 . TRBV5-1 CASSPGTGQETQYF TGCGCCAGCAGCCCCGGGACAGGTCAAGAGACCCAGTACTTC
TRBD2 TRBJ2-3 . TRBV7-9 CASSSGLGADTQYF TGTGCCAGCAGCAGCGGACTAGGGGCAGATACGCAGTATTTT
. TRBJ2-1 . TRBV28 CASRPTGGVSSSYNEQFF TGTGCCAGCAGACCTACTGGGGGCGTTTCGAGCTCCTACAATGAGCAGTTCTTC
. TRBJ1-5 . TRBV6-1 CASSPGQFNQPQHF TGTGCCAGCAGCCCCGGACAGTTCAATCAGCCCCAGCATTTT
. TRBJ2-2 . TRBV5-8 CASSRQRLNTGELFF TGTGCCAGCAGTCGACAGAGACTGAACACCGGGGAGCTGTTTTTT
TRBD1 TRBJ1-2 . TRBV7-9 CAIPGQGARGYTF TGTGCCATCCCGGGACAGGGGGCGCGGGGCTACACCTTC
TRBD2 TRBJ2-2 few TRBV4-3 CASSQAASGSVITGELFF TGCGCCAGCAGCCAAGCAGCTAGCGGGAGTGTAATCACCGGGGAGCTGTTTTTT
. TRBJ1-1 . TRBV5-8 CASSLAPNTEAFF TGTGCCAGCAGCTTGGCTCCGAACACTGAAGCTTTCTTT
. TRBJ2-7 . TRBV6-6 CASSYRGSSYEQYF TGTGCCAGCAGTTACCGGGGGAGCTCCTACGAGCAGTACTTC
. TRBJ2-3 . TRBV19 CASNGRRTDTQYF TGTGCCAGTAACGGCAGGCGCACAGATACGCAGTATTTT
. TRBJ2-1 . TRBV19 CASKYQGAHGYRSEQFF TGTGCCAGTAAATACCAAGGAGCGCACGGCTATCGGAGTGAGCAGTTCTTC
. TRBJ2-3 once TRBV25-1 CASSEQVADTQYF TGTGCCAGCAGTGAGCAGGTAGCAGATACGCAGTATTTT
. TRBJ2-2 . TRBV10-3 CAIMSGLMNTGELFF TGTGCCATCATGTCAGGACTGATGAACACCGGGGAGCTGTTTTTT
. TRBJ2-7 . TRBV15 CATSRAGAKYEQYF TGTGCCACCAGCAGAGCAGGGGCAAAGTACGAGCAGTACTTC
. TRBJ1-5 . TRBV19 CASTPREGLSNQPQHF TGTGCCAGTACCCCACGCGAGGGACTTAGCAATCAGCCCCAGCATTTT
TRBD2 TRBJ2-7 . TRBV9 CASSIGLAGASEQYF TGTGCCAGCAGCATAGGACTAGCGGGAGCCTCCGAGCAGTACTTC
TRBD2 TRBJ2-5 . TRBV29-1 CSSVGGGQETQYF TGCAGTTCCGTCGGGGGGGGCCAAGAGACCCAGTACTTC
TRBD1 TRBJ1-2 . TRBV7-9 CASRPTGELFGYTF TGTGCCAGCAGGCCGACAGGGGAGTTGTTTGGCTACACCTTC
TRBD2 TRBJ2-7 once TRBV28 CASSSGTSGRSGYEQYF TGTGCCAGCAGTTCCGGGACTAGCGGGAGGTCTGGGTACGAGCAGTACTTC